A single sample gave rise to the 15 T cell receptor beta chains below, sequenced in a study of blood T cell repertoires in COVID-19. This table comes from immunoSEQ multiplex PCR, and its TCRdb copy is limited to in-frame clones, with some not included. The top ten hold around 1.1% of the sample, which has roughly 190,000 clones, approximately 86% seen once. What was sequenced was peripheral blood. The receptors derive from a young man with acute or convalescent COVID-19.

This chain connects TRBV7-9 to TRBJ1-1, with 8 bases matching TRBD1. Unmatched junction bases numbered 6, after V lost 8 bases and J lost 4 bases. Germline CDR1 SEHNR, CDR2 FQNEAQ (reference sequence). The CDR3 is 13 amino acids. CDR3 coding DNA: TGTGCCAGCGAAGGACAGGGAAGCACTGAAGCTTTCTTT. Translation: CASEGQGSTEAFF.

This clone was picked up a small number of times. The chain joins TRBV30 to TRBJ1-3; D uncertain. Germline lookup yields CDR1 GTSNPN and CDR2 SVGIG (reference sequence). The V gene lost 2 bases and the J gene lost 0 bases, with 11 bases spanning the gap. CDR3 length equals 15 residues. In DNA form, the CDR3 reads TGTGCCTGGAGTAAAAACTCCCACTCTGGAAACACCATATATTTT. Its translation is CAWSKNSHSGNTIYF.

The rearrangement uses TRBV7-8 and TRBJ1-4; 7 bases align to TRBD1. Trimming removed 4 bases from V and 5 bases from J; junction bases left unmatched: 4. The CDR3 covers 14 residues. In germline, CDR1 is SGHVS, CDR2 FQNEAQ. The CDR3 loop reads CASSSDRANEKLFF. Here the CDR3 DNA reads TGTGCCAGCAGCTCAGACAGGGCGAATGAAAAACTGTTTTTT.

The chain recombines TRBV29-1 with TRBJ2-1, with D unresolved. V was trimmed by 4 bases and J by 8 bases, leaving 6 bases between them. Germline V gene lookup returns CDR1 SQVTM and CDR2 ANQGSEA. There are 10 residues in the CDR3. The CDR3 sequence is CSVGSDEQFF. The CDR3 DNA follows: TGCAGCGTTGGATCGGATGAGCAGTTCTTC.

The chain has TRBV11-2 and TRBJ2-5; D may be TRBD2 (5 bases). This CDR3 has 13 residues. Per the germline V gene, CDR1 is SGHAT and CDR2 is FQNNGV. The V gene lost 3 bases and the J gene lost 7 bases, with 12 bases spanning the gap. CDR3 region: CASSFTSLATQYF. The CDR3 bases are TGTGCCAGCAGCTTTACTAGTTTGGCGACCCAGTACTTC.

As to this clone: The identical CDR3 is also encoded by other nucleotide sequences in the sample. The rearrangement uses TRBV5-1 and TRBJ2-3; 11 bases align to TRBD2. The V gene end was trimmed by 2 bases and the J gene end by 6 bases; junction bases not matched to a gene: 5. Germline CDR1 reads SGHRS; CDR2 reads YFSETQ. The CDR3 spans 15 residues. The CDR3 DNA sequence: TGCGCCAGCAGCTTAGTAGCGGGGGGGCCGGATACGCAGTATTTT. Translation: CASSLVAGGPDTQYF.

V and J are TRBV27 and TRBJ2-3, with TRBD2 matching over 7 bases. Germline CDR1 MNHEY, CDR2 SMNVEV (reference sequence). After removal of 6 bases from V and 0 bases from J, the junction contained 9 bases not matched to a gene. This CDR3 contains 16 residues. CDR3 loop: CASRHKGLISTDTQYF. The CDR3 DNA is TGTGCCAGCAGACACAAGGGACTAATTAGCACAGATACGCAGTATTTT.

Comments on this clone: This same CDR3 is encoded by further DNA sequences in the sample. The chain uses TRBV6-5 and TRBJ1-2; D gene ambiguous. This CDR3 contains 12 residues. Germline V gene lookup returns CDR1 MNHEY and CDR2 SVGAGI. Trimming shortened V by 6 bases and J by 5 bases, and 10 bases separated the two germline ends. CDR3 DNA: TGTGCCAGCAGATCAGGCGGGTATGGCTACACCTTC. Its protein is CASRSGGYGYTF.

This clone was counted a single time. CDR3 bases: TGTGCCAGCAGGCGGACTCGCTTCTTGTACAATGAGCAGTTCTTC. This codes for CASRRTRFLYNEQFF. The V and J genes are TRBV6-5 and TRBJ2-1; weak D call: TRBD2 (5 bases). Germline V gene sequence: CDR1 MNHEY, CDR2 SVGAGI. The CDR3 consists of 15 residues. V was trimmed by 6 bases and J by 4 bases, leaving 16 bases between them.

The rearrangement links TRBV28 to TRBJ2-1; 7 bases fit TRBD2. CDR3 length: 15 residues. V was clipped by 3 bases and J by 9 bases; unmatched bases: 11. Looked up from germline, CDR1 is MDHEN and CDR2 is SYDVKM. In DNA, the CDR3 is TGTGCCAGCAGTTTTTGGGGAGGGCAAATAGGTGAGCAGTTCTTC. Encoded protein: CASSFWGGQIGEQFF. The full variable domain, its missing parts supplied by reference TRBV28 and TRBJ2-1, is DVKVTQSSRYLVKRTGEKVFLECVQDMDHENMFWYRQDPGLGLRLIYFSYDVKMKEKGDIPEGYSVSREKKERFSLILESASTNQTSMYLCASSFWGGQIGEQFFGPGTRLTVL.

The rearrangement uses TRBV6-5 and TRBJ1-4; D gene ambiguous. This CDR3 region has 14 residues. V dropped 10 bases and J dropped 4 bases, with 16 bases sitting between them. Germline-derived CDR1 and CDR2 are MNHEY and SVGAGI. CDR3 residues: CATAEGGFNEKLFF. In DNA, the CDR3 is TGTGCCACCGCAGAGGGTGGTTTTAATGAAAAACTGTTTTTT.

The chain recombines TRBV7-2 with TRBJ1-2; D is unclear. The CDR3 runs 15 residues. Per the germline V gene, CDR1 is SGHTA and CDR2 is FQGNSA. Trimming stripped 2 bases from V and 8 bases from J, with 18 bases between. In DNA form, the CDR3 reads TGTGCCAGCAGCTTATTGCCGACGATGACTACCGGCTACACCTTC. Translating gives CASSLLPTMTTGYTF.

V and J are TRBV3-1 (or the pseudogene TRBV3-2) and TRBJ2-7; 11 bases are shared with TRBD2. The J segment lost 2 bases and the V segment lost 5 bases, leaving 5 bases of the junction unmatched. Germline V lookup: CDR1 LGHDT, CDR2 YNNKEL (reference sequence). The CDR3 runs 15 residues. The CDR3 sequence is CASSDGTSGTYEQYF. In DNA form, the CDR3 reads TGTGCCAGCAGCGACGGGACTAGCGGAACCTACGAGCAGTACTTC.

This clone was recorded once. The CDR3 here is CASSFLQGVGSSGYTF. The CDR3 nucleotides are TGTGCCAGCAGTTTCCTCCAGGGCGTAGGTTCCTCTGGCTACACCTTC. The rearrangement joins TRBV28 to TRBJ1-2; D possibly corresponds to TRBD1 (5 bases). The CDR3 totals 16 residues. Germline CDR1 and CDR2: MDHEN and SYDVKM. Trimming cost V 3 bases and J 7 bases, with 21 bases left between them.

The chain carries TRBV3-1 (or the pseudogene TRBV3-2) and TRBJ2-7, with D maybe TRBD1 (5 bases). Germline V gene data show CDR1 as LGHDT and CDR2 as YNNKEL (reference sequence). The CDR3 is made up of 14 amino acids. Trimming pared 0 bases from V and 8 bases from J, leaving 14 bases between. The CDR3 DNA sequence: TGTGCCAGCAGCCAAGATCAGGGCCTTTCGAAGCAGTACTTC. This gives the protein CASSQDQGLSKQYF.